The 24 T cell receptor beta chains below come from one sample, sequenced in a study of T cell responses to AZD1222 COVID-19 vaccine. Generated by immunoSEQ multiplex PCR, the TCRdb table keeps only in-frame clones and is missing some. Of 120,000 or so clones listed, over 75% are singletons. Sequenced here: peripheral blood, sampled on day 0 of AZD1222 vaccination. The receptors were sampled from an adult in good health.

This clone was detected only once. This rearrangement joins TRBV12-3 or TRBV12-4 to TRBJ1-2; D unclear. The CDR3 has 13 amino acids. Trimming stripped 2 bases from V and 3 bases from J, with 7 bases between. The CDR3 DNA follows: TGTGCCAGCAGTTTAAGTTCGTACTATGGCTACACCTTC. As protein: CASSLSSYYGYTF.

The chain couples TRBV9 to TRBJ2-5; 7 bases map to TRBD2. The germline CDR1 and CDR2 sequences are SGDLS and YYNGEE. The CDR3 is made up of 13 amino acids. Trimming cost V 3 bases and J 3 bases; bases outside gene matches: 2. Written as DNA, the CDR3 is TGTGCCAGCAGCGGGGGAGGGGAAGAGACCCAGTACTTC. This gives the protein CASSGGGEETQYF.

The chain is built from TRBV9 and TRBJ1-2, with D tentatively TRBD1 (6 bases). This CDR3 region has 17 residues. The V gene's germline CDR1 is SGDLS and CDR2 YYNGEE. The germline V and J ends were trimmed by 4 bases and 0 bases, with 19 bases remaining between them. In DNA form, the CDR3 reads TGTGCCAGCAGCTCTACAGGGTCCCGGAGGGCTAACTATGGCTACACCTTC. It codes for CASSSTGSRRANYGYTF.

This chain joins TRBV19 and TRBJ1-5; 7 bases are a match to TRBD1. The CDR3 length is 14 residues. Germline assignment: CDR1 LNHDA and CDR2 SQIVND (reference sequence). With 4 bases clipped from V and 7 bases from J, the junction kept 7 bases outside the gene matches. The CDR3: CASSRTGSEQPQHF. The DNA of the CDR3 is TGTGCCAGTAGTAGGACAGGTTCGGAACAGCCCCAGCATTTT.

The sample holds one count of this clone. The V and J genes are TRBV6-1 and TRBJ1-1; 10 positions agree with TRBD1. The CDR3 runs to 15 residues. CDR1 MNHNS and CDR2 SASEGT come from the germline V gene. Germline trimming cut 3 bases from V and 4 bases from J; bases unmatched to any gene: 5. The DNA for the CDR3 is TGTGCCAGCAGTGATCTCGGGACAGGGGCCACTGAAGCTTTCTTT. Protein sequence: CASSDLGTGATEAFF.

The rearrangement uses TRBV11-1 and TRBJ1-1, with 7 bases identical to TRBD1. J lost 2 bases, V lost 6 bases, and 9 bases had no gene match. Germline CDR1 is SGHAT and CDR2 is FQDESV (reference sequence). The CDR3 sequence is 15 residues long. CDR3 in DNA: TGTGCCAGCAGGCCATTCGACAGGGTCAACACTGAAGCTTTCTTT. Protein product: CASRPFDRVNTEAFF. Together with reference TRBV11-1 and TRBJ1-1, the CDR3 gives the full variable domain: EAEVAQSPRYKITEKSQAVAFWCDPISGHATLYWYRQILGQGPELLVQFQDESVVDDSQLPKDRFSAERLKGVDSTLKIQPAELGDSAMYLCASRPFDRVNTEAFFGQGTRLTVV.

The chain carries TRBV25-1 and TRBJ2-6; TRBD2 matches at 7 bases. The CDR3 loop spans 16 amino acids. V lost 1 base and J lost 1; bases outside the gene matches: 1. Germline CDR1 reads MGHDK; CDR2 reads SYGVNS. The CDR3 spells CASSEFGRSGANVLTF. In DNA, the CDR3 is TGTGCCAGCAGTGAATTCGGGAGGTCTGGGGCCAACGTCCTGACTTTC. Complete variable domain (other parts from reference TRBV25-1 and TRBJ2-6): EADIYQTPRYLVIGTGKKITLECSQTMGHDKMYWYQQDPGMELHLIHYSYGVNSTEKGDLSSESTVSRIRTEHFPLTLESARPSHTSQYLCASSEFGRSGANVLTFGAGSRLTVL.

This chain links TRBV7-9 with TRBJ2-2, with D possibly TRBD2 on 5 matching bases. The germline CDR1 and CDR2 sequences are SEHNR and FQNEAQ (reference sequence). The CDR3 runs 15 residues. Trimming took 11 bases from V and 1 from J, leaving 17 bases between them. CDR3: CAPWRSGLNTGELFF. The CDR3 nucleotides are TGTGCCCCCTGGCGAAGCGGCCTGAACACCGGGGAGCTGTTTTTT.

The genes are TRBV28 and TRBJ2-3; D may match TRBD1 or TRBD2 (5 bases each). The CDR3 loop spans 14 amino acids. The germline CDR1 and CDR2 sequences are MDHEN and SYDVKM. Trimming stripped 7 bases from V and 0 bases from J, with 11 bases between. The CDR3 DNA reads as TGTGCCAGCAAACGGGACCCTAGCACAGATACGCAGTATTTT. Translation: CASKRDPSTDTQYF.

The rearrangement links TRBV7-8 to TRBJ1-5; unclear D gene. The CDR3 covers 15 residues. From germline, CDR1 is SGHVS and CDR2 FQNEAQ. Trimming took 1 base from V and 7 from J, leaving 14 bases between them. For the CDR3, the DNA is TGTGCCAGCAGCTTAGTGGTCGCCGGGAACCAGCCCCAGCATTTT. Its protein product is CASSLVVAGNQPQHF.

This clone appeared once. The chain recombines TRBV11-3 with TRBJ1-1, with D maybe TRBD1 (5 bases). V lost 1 base, J lost 4 bases, and 16 bases lay in between. The CDR3 has 16 amino acids. Looked up from germline, CDR1 is SGHNT and CDR2 is YENEEA. This CDR3 is CASSLVGRRGGTEAFF. For the CDR3, the DNA is TGTGCCAGCAGCTTAGTTGGCAGGAGGGGAGGCACTGAAGCTTTCTTT.

The chain links TRBV11-3 to TRBJ2-1, with D maybe TRBD1 (6 bases). CDR1 is SGHNT, CDR2 YENEEA, per germline. Trimming stripped 4 bases from V and 0 bases from J, with 13 bases between. The CDR3 runs 16 residues. The chain's CDR3 is CASSSQTGSSYNEQFF. CDR3 nucleotides: TGTGCCAGCAGCTCCCAGACAGGAAGCTCCTACAATGAGCAGTTCTTC.

The CDR3 protein is CASRGQSTGELFF. The CDR3 DNA reads as TGTGCCAGCAGGGGACAGAGCACCGGGGAGCTGTTTTTT. This rearrangement joins TRBV2 to TRBJ2-2, with TRBD1 matching 7 bases. Germline loops: CDR1 SNHLY, CDR2 FYNNEI. The V gene end was trimmed by 6 bases and the J gene end by 4 bases; junction bases not matched to a gene: 2. The CDR3 has 13 amino acids.

The rearrangement joins TRBV6-5 to TRBJ2-7; 9 bases line up with TRBD2. The J segment lost 4 bases and the V segment lost 3 bases, leaving 7 bases of the junction unmatched. CDR1 is MNHEY, CDR2 SVGAGI, per germline. The CDR3 consists of 15 residues. The CDR3 is CASSYKAGGAYEQYF. In nucleotides, the CDR3 is TGTGCCAGCAGTTATAAAGCGGGGGGAGCATACGAGCAGTACTTC.

Comments on this clone: One end of the junction varies from germline; a read error may be responsible. The J gene is TRBJ1-3, the V gene TRBV7-9; D ambiguous. Per germline, CDR1 SEHNR and CDR2 FQNEAQ (reference sequence). This CDR3 region has 13 residues. CDR3 region: CAGRRSSGNTIYF. CDR3 nucleotide sequence: TGTGCCGGCAGACGGAGCTCTGGAAACACCATATATTTT.

The gene calls are TRBV27 and TRBJ1-5; D remains unclear. CDR3 length: 16 residues. CDR1 MNHEY and CDR2 SMNVEV come from the germline V gene (reference sequence). V was pared by 2 bases and J by 0 bases, with 11 bases between. CDR3 protein: CASSLDGWYSNQPQHF. The CDR3 DNA reads as TGTGCCAGCAGTTTAGACGGATGGTATAGCAATCAGCCCCAGCATTTT.

This clone was seen only a few times. The V gene is TRBV7-2, the J gene TRBJ1-1; a weak D match, TRBD1 (5 bases). Germline-derived CDR1 and CDR2 are SGHTA and FQGNSA. Trimming pared 5 bases from V and 1 base from J, leaving 14 bases between. The CDR3 length is 15 residues. Here the CDR3 DNA reads TGTGCCAGCAGCCCTGGTGGGGGTAGGAACACTGAAGCTTTCTTT. This translates into CASSPGGGRNTEAFF. The variable domain in full, with the rest retrieved from reference TRBV7-2 and TRBJ1-1, is GAGVSQSPSNKVTEKGKDVELRCDPISGHTALYWYRQSLGQGLEFLIYFQGNSAPDKSGLPSDRFSAERTGGSVSTLTIQRTQQEDSAVYLCASSPGGGRNTEAFFGQGTRLTVV.

This chain connects TRBV11-2 to TRBJ2-2; TRBD2 aligns across 7 bases. Germline V gene sequence: CDR1 SGHAT, CDR2 FQNNGV. Unmatched junction bases numbered 13, after V lost 7 bases and J lost 8 bases. The CDR3 runs 15 residues. CDR3 sequence reads: CASTSGGSRSGELFF. DNA of the CDR3: TGTGCCAGCACCTCCGGGGGGAGTAGATCGGGGGAGCTGTTTTTT.

V is TRBV3-1 (or the pseudogene TRBV3-2) and J is TRBJ1-2; D possibly corresponds to TRBD1 (5 bases). CDR1 and CDR2 (germline): LGHDT, YNNKEL (reference sequence). This CDR3 spans 12 amino acids. V was pared by 3 bases and J by 3 bases, with 5 bases between. The CDR3 sequence: CASSQGHYGYTF. The CDR3 region has the DNA TGTGCCAGCAGCCAGGGACACTATGGCTACACCTTC.

The genes are TRBV16 and TRBJ2-7; D call uncertain. The germline CDR1 and CDR2 sequences are KGHSY and FQNENV. The V end was cut by 3 bases, the J end by 3 bases, with 12 bases between. CDR3 length: 14 amino acids. The CDR3 DNA reads as TGTGCCAGCAGCCAGAATAGGAACCGCTACGAGCAGTACTTC. Its translation: CASSQNRNRYEQYF.

The V gene is TRBV2, the J gene TRBJ1-4; D may be TRBD1 (5 bases). The CDR3 totals 14 residues. Germline V gene sequence: CDR1 SNHLY, CDR2 FYNNEI. V lost 3 bases and J 8 bases, leaving 13 bases between the germline ends. The CDR3 DNA reads TGTGCCAGCAGTGATCAGGGTTGGGGAGAAAAACTGTTTTTT. It specifies CASSDQGWGEKLFF.

The V gene is TRBV28, the J gene TRBJ1-6; maybe TRBD1 (6 bases). Germline V gives CDR1 MDHEN, CDR2 SYDVKM. V dropped 6 bases and J dropped 9 bases, with 18 bases sitting between them. CDR3 length: 15 residues. The CDR3 reads CASREQGSQGSPLHF. In DNA, the CDR3 is TGTGCCAGCAGGGAACAGGGATCTCAGGGTTCACCCCTCCACTTT.

The rearrangement uses TRBV5-1 and TRBJ2-5; weak D call: TRBD1 (6 bases). CDR3 length: 13 residues. Looked up from germline, CDR1 is SGHRS and CDR2 is YFSETQ. V was cut by 5 bases and J by 5 bases, with 13 bases left in between. CDR3 sequence (DNA): TGCGCCAGCAGGCAACAGGGTTATGAGACCCAGTACTTC. It specifies CASRQQGYETQYF.

The chain has TRBV27 and TRBJ2-1; 11 bases match TRBD2. In germline, CDR1 is MNHEY, CDR2 SMNVEV (reference sequence). The V and J ends lost 3 bases and 6 bases, in that order; junction bases with no gene match: 1. There are 14 residues in the CDR3. The CDR3 coding sequence is TGTGCCAGCAGTTTTAGCGGGAGGGTCAATGAGCAGTTCTTC. Translated: CASSFSGRVNEQFF.